Below, 19 T cell receptor beta chains from the same sample are listed, as sequenced in a study of blood T cells in healthy people across ages. A second PCR, run for roughly 7 to 12 cycles, used a sample-barcoded 5' primer plus a J-beta primer mix. TCRdb re-analysed the 5' RACE reads in MiXCR, keeping a single row per CDR3 protein. This sample has 1.5 million to 2 million distinct CDR3 sequences, with roughly a third found just once. What was sequenced was blood. The origin of the receptors is a woman aged 25 to 39 in good health.

This clonotype was detected a few times. The chain recombines TRBV11-2 with TRBJ2-7, with D hard to call. The CDR3 has 11 amino acids. Germline V gene data show CDR1 as SGHAT and CDR2 as FQNNGV. Trimming stripped 7 bases from V and 6 bases from J, with 10 bases between. The CDR3 region is CASTKNREQYF. The CDR3 region has the DNA TGTGCCAGCACCAAAAACCGCGAGCAGTACTTC.

This chain connects TRBV7-3 to TRBJ1-2, with D perhaps matching TRBD1 (6 bases). Germline V lookup: CDR1 SGHTA, CDR2 FQGTGA. Trimming removed 3 bases at V and 4 bases at J, with 18 bases between. CDR3 size: 16 residues. The DNA of the CDR3 is TGTGCCAGCAGCTTGGGCACAAGGGGGATGGGCTATGGCTACACCTTC. Amino acids: CASSLGTRGMGYGYTF.

This clonotype appeared a few times. The chain links TRBV9 to TRBJ2-3; D possibly matches TRBD1 or TRBD2 (5 bases each). V was cut by 3 bases and J by 6 bases, with 8 bases left in between. Germline V gives CDR1 SGDLS, CDR2 YYNGEE. The CDR3 sequence is 12 residues long. CDR3 amino acids: CASSGDADTQYF. The CDR3, as DNA: TGTGCCAGCAGCGGGGACGCGGATACGCAGTATTTT. Using reference TRBV9 and TRBJ2-3 for the parts outside the CDR3, the full variable domain is DSGVTQTPKHLITATGQRVTLRCSPRSGDLSVYWYQQSLDQGLQFLIQYYNGEERAKGNILERFSAQQFPDLHSELNLSSLELGDSALYFCASSGDADTQYFGPGTRLTVL.

This clonotype was seen ten or more times. The chain recombines TRBV20-1 with TRBJ1-2; 8 nucleotides align to TRBD1. The CDR3 length is 15 residues. J gave up 4 bases and V 3 bases, and 10 bases lay outside the gene matches. Germline CDR1 is DFQATT and CDR2 is SNEGSKA (reference sequence). The CDR3 spells CSASPPGTGLYGYTF. CDR3 sequence (DNA): TGCAGTGCTAGTCCTCCCGGGACAGGTCTCTATGGCTACACCTTC.

This clonotype appeared a single time. This rearrangement joins TRBV27 to TRBJ2-3; the match to TRBD2 covers 7 bases. CDR1 and CDR2 from the germline V gene are MNHEY and SMNVEV (reference sequence). Unmatched junction bases numbered 12, after V lost 8 bases and J lost 7 bases. The CDR3 covers 14 residues. The CDR3 region has the DNA TGTGCCAGCGGGAGGGAAAGGGGATATAATACGCAGTATTTT. Encoded protein: CASGRERGYNTQYF.

This clonotype turned up a few times. This sequence joins TRBV5-1 and TRBJ2-7, with 9 bases fitting TRBD1. The trim removed 4 bases at V and 0 bases at J, leaving 11 bases unmatched. This CDR3 spans 17 amino acids. Germline CDR1 SGHRS, CDR2 YFSETQ. CDR3 sequence (DNA): TGCGCCAGCAGCCGACCGGGACAGGGAGAAAGCTCCTACGAGCAGTACTTC. Its translation: CASSRPGQGESSYEQYF.

The chain couples TRBV7-2 to TRBJ2-3, with TRBD2 matching 9 bases. Losses at the gene ends were 3 bases for V and 4 bases for J; bases not matched to a gene: 8. Germline CDR1 and CDR2: SGHTA and FQGNSA. This CDR3 comprises 16 residues. CDR3 amino acids: CASSLGLAGSPDTQYF. CDR3 coding DNA: TGTGCCAGCAGCTTGGGTCTAGCGGGAAGCCCAGATACGCAGTATTTT.

The V call is TRBV2, the J call TRBJ2-4; weak D call: TRBD1 (6 bases). V was cut by 7 bases and J by 0 bases, with 10 bases left in between. CDR1 is SNHLY, CDR2 FYNNEI, per germline. CDR3 length: 14 residues. DNA of the CDR3: TGTGCCAGCACCCCAGGGGTAGCCAAAAACATTCAGTACTTC. Its translation: CASTPGVAKNIQYF.

Regarding this clonotype: Being one base from a much bigger clone, this may be a read error. CDR3 sequence: CASSLRGTISYGYTF. Here the CDR3 DNA reads TGTGCCAGCAGTTTAAGGGGGACAATTAGCTATGGCTACACCTTC. The rearrangement links TRBV12-3 or TRBV12-4 to TRBJ1-2, with a possible D match to TRBD1 (6 bases). The CDR3 runs to 15 residues. V dropped 2 bases and J dropped 4 bases, with 14 bases sitting between them.

Note on this clonotype: Because the CDR3's place on the DNA is in doubt, the DNA is left out and the CDR3 is given as listed by TCRdb. This chain connects TRBV4-2 to TRBJ2-1; the DNA was not used to check the table's D call, TRBD2. Germline CDR1 and CDR2: LGHNA and YNFKEQ. From its first to its last residue, the CDR3 has 13 amino acids. The CDR3 sequence: CASSQVGGGAEFF.

V gene TRBV6-6 combines with J gene TRBJ1-5; D is uncertain. Germline assignment: CDR1 MNHNY and CDR2 SVGAGI (reference sequence). V gave up 0 bases and J gave up 7 bases, with 13 bases separating them. The length of the CDR3 is 15 residues. The CDR3 here is CASSYSRQAQQPQHF. CDR3 bases: TGTGCCAGCAGTTACTCGAGGCAGGCTCAGCAGCCCCAGCATTTT.

This clonotype came up a few times. The chain uses TRBV3-1 and TRBJ2-1; 14 nucleotides line up with TRBD2. Germline V CDR1 and CDR2: LGHDT, YNNKEL (reference sequence). Germline trimming cut 5 bases from V and 13 bases from J; bases unmatched to any gene: 7. The CDR3 runs 14 residues. The CDR3 is CASSVGLAGVDQFF. The CDR3, as DNA: TGTGCCAGCAGCGTGGGACTAGCGGGAGTTGATCAGTTCTTC.

V gene TRBV20-1 combines with J gene TRBJ1-1; possible D gene TRBD1, 5 bases. The CDR3 totals 11 residues. The V gene lost 7 bases and the J gene lost 5 bases, with 11 bases spanning the gap. Germline V gives CDR1 DFQATT, CDR2 SNEGSKA (reference sequence). The CDR3 coding sequence is TGCAGTGTTCGGGAGGGGACTGAAGCTTTCTTT. Translating it yields CSVREGTEAFF.

The V and J genes are TRBV15 and TRBJ1-6, with 12 bases aligning to TRBD1. Germline CDR1 LNHNV, CDR2 YYDKDF (reference sequence). The CDR3 has 16 amino acids. The junction had 10 bases not matched to a gene; V was cut back by 1 base and J by 15 bases. The CDR3 reads CATSRGRDRGPLRLHF. The CDR3 DNA reads TGTGCCACCAGCAGAGGCCGGGACAGGGGGCCCCTACGCCTCCACTTT.

V gene TRBV28 combines with J gene TRBJ2-7, with D possibly being TRBD2 (5 bases). This CDR3 contains 14 residues. Trimming cost V 7 bases and J 2 bases, with 15 bases left between them. Germline CDR1 reads MDHEN; CDR2 reads SYDVKM. Here the CDR3 reads CASTTAGMAYEQYF. The CDR3 nucleotides are TGTGCCAGCACTACCGCCGGGATGGCCTACGAGCAGTACTTC.

The rearrangement uses TRBV14 and TRBJ1-2; a weak D match, TRBD1 (6 bases). The CDR3 totals 15 residues. Trimming pared 4 bases from V and 5 bases from J, leaving 17 bases between. Per the germline V gene, CDR1 is SGHDN and CDR2 is FVKESK. The CDR3 DNA sequence: TGTGCCAGCAGCCCCGTGCAGGGGTATAGTTATGGCTACACCTTC. Translated: CASSPVQGYSYGYTF.

This clonotype was seen at least ten times. This chain links TRBV5-6 with TRBJ1-2; D remains ambiguous. V was trimmed by 6 bases and J by 4 bases, leaving 10 bases between them. The CDR3 totals 12 residues. CDR1 SGHDT and CDR2 YYEEEE come from the germline V gene. DNA of the CDR3: TGTGCCAGCACCCAAGGCAGCTATGGCTACACCTTC. Protein product: CASTQGSYGYTF.

This clonotype was picked up a small number of times. V gene TRBV7-7 combines with J gene TRBJ2-1, with 12 positions matching TRBD2. Germline values: CDR1 SSHAT, CDR2 FNYEAQ (reference sequence). V was clipped by 5 bases and J by 7 bases; unmatched bases: 6. CDR3 length: 15 amino acids. The CDR3 protein is CASSLLAGGWNEQFF. CDR3 bases: TGTGCCAGCAGCCTACTAGCGGGAGGTTGGAATGAGCAGTTCTTC.

The genes are TRBV12-3 or TRBV12-4 and TRBJ2-3; 11 positions agree with TRBD2. The V segment lost 1 base and the J segment 0 bases; nucleotides outside the gene matches: 9. The CDR3 consists of 19 residues. The CDR3 spells CASSLDASGGPTSTDTQYF. The CDR3 DNA is TGTGCCAGCAGTTTAGATGCTAGCGGGGGGCCGACTAGCACAGATACGCAGTATTTT.